Included here is one TCR beta chain sequence, with context. The data originate from a study of T cell responses to AZD1222 COVID-19 vaccine. Repertoires were generated with immunoSEQ multiplex PCR, while TCRdb's copy carries only in-frame clones and drops some. The sample consists of 180,000 or so clones, around 90% of them appearing once. Trimming left V 9 bases short and J 7 bases short, with 17 bases between. Germline V lookup: CDR1 SGHRS, CDR2 YFSETQ. This CDR3 comprises 13 residues. The source of this sequence is an adult who received the AZD1222 COVID-19 vaccine. This chain joins TRBV5-1 and TRBJ2-1, with D possibly being TRBD1 (6 bases). The sequencing here drew on peripheral blood, taken 28 days after the second AZD1222 dose. The CDR3 spells CATGAGDVNEQFF. The CDR3 nucleotides read TGCGCCACCGGGGCAGGGGACGTAAATGAGCAGTTCTTC.